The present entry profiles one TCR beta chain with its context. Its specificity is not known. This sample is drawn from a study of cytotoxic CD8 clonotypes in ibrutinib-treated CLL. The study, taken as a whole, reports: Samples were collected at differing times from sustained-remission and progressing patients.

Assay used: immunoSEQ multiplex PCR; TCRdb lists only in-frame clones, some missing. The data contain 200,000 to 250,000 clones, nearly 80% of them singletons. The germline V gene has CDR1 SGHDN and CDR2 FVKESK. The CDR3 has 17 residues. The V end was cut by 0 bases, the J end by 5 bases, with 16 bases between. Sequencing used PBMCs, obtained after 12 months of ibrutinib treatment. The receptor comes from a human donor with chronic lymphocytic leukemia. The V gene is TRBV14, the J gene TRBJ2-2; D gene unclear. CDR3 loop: CASSQDVVPAPTGELFF. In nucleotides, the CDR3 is TGTGCCAGCAGCCAAGACGTTGTTCCAGCGCCTACCGGGGAGCTGTTTTTT.